This T cell receptor (beta chain) derives from a study of T cell repertoires in cytomegalovirus infection. Study in general: It was the public TCR beta signatures that indicated both CMV infection and matching HLA type. Study-wide results and limits: In two of eight donors, the top clonotype was HLA-C-restricted CMV-specific. Cumulated frequencies of public TCR beta families served to identify carriers of CMV plus the relevant HLA.

TCRdb reprocessed the reads via MiXCR and lists one record per CDR3 protein. The table has under 150,000 distinct CDR3 sequences, 7.5% to 9% seen once; the top ten hold roughly a tenth. With 4 bases removed from V and 1 base from J, the gap between germline ends came to 5 bases. The length of the CDR3 is 12 residues. The germline V gene has CDR1 SNHLY and CDR2 FYNNEI. This clonotype was seen many times. Its target is not known. J is TRBJ2-7 and V is TRBV2; tentatively, D is TRBD2 (5 bases). The source is a human donor in good health (CMV status not recorded). Some clones in this sample may be carry-over from other donors' samples. Sequencing used PBMCs. Here the CDR3 reads CASSGTSYEQYF. The CDR3 region has the DNA TGTGCCAGCAGTGGGACTTCCTACGAGCAGTACTTC.